The sample holds a few counts of the clone carrying this T cell receptor (beta chain). Its specificity is not known. This sample was taken from a study of early T cells in non-severe SARS-CoV-2 infection. Overall study: Chains were unpaired, as sequencing was done on bulk RNA from unsorted whole blood.

Germline V CDR1 and CDR2: DFQATT, SNEGSKA (reference sequence). Trimming removed 5 bases from V and 7 bases from J; junction bases left unmatched: 6. This CDR3 region has 13 residues. Points from the study as a whole: Matching against VDJdb likely underestimated virus-specific expansions, favoring anti-spike CD8.

Individually, cDNA molecules had unique molecular identifiers attached to them. TCRdb ran MiXCR on the 5' RACE reads and lists one entry per CDR3 protein. The sample contains tens of thousands of distinct CDR3 sequences, more than 9.5% of which appear only once. The chain joins TRBV20-1 to TRBJ1-5, with TRBD1 matching 9 bases. Here the sequenced sample was whole blood, taken at baseline. The sequence was obtained from an adult who was a healthcare worker with PCR-confirmed SARS-CoV-2 infection or an uninfected control (not recorded which). The CDR3 sequence is CSAQGQGGQPQHF. The DNA of the CDR3 is TGCAGTGCTCAGGGACAGGGAGGCCAGCCCCAGCATTTT.